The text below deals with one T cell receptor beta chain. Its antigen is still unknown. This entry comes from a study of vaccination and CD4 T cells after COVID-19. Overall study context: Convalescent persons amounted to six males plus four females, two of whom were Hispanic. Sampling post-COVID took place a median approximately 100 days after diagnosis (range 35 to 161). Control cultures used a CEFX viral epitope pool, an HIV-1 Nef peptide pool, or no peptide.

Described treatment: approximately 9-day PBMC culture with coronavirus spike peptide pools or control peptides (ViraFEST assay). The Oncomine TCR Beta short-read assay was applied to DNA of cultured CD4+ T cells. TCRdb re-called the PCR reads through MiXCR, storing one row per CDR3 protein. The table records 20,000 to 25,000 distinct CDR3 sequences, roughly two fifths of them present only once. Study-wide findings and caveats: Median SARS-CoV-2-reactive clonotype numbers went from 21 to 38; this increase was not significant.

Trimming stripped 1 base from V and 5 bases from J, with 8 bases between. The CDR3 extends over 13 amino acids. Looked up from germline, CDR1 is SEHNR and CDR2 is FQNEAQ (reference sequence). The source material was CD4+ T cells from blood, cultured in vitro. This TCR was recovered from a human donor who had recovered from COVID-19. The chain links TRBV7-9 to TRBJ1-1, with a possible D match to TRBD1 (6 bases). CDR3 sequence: CASSLGGQTEAFF. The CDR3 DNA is TGTGCCAGCAGCTTAGGGGGGCAGACTGAAGCTTTCTTT.